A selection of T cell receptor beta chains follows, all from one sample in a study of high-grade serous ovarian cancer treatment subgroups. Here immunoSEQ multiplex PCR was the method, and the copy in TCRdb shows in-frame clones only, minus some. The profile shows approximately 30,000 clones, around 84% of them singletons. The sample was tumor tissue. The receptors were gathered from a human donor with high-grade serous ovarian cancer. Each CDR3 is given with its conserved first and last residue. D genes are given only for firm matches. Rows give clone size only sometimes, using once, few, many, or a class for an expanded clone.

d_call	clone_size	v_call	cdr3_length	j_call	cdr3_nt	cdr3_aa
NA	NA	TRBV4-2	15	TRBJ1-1	TGTGCCAGCAGCCAAGGATCTGGGGTGAACACTGAAGCTTTCTTT	CASSQGSGVNTEAFF
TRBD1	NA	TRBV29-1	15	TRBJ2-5	TGCAGCGTAGTGACAGGGGGCGGGGGTGTGAAGACCCAGTACTTC	CSVVTGGGGVKTQYF
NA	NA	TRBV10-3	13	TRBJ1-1	TGTGCCATCTTTGACACCCCGGGGACTGAAGCTTTCTTT	CAIFDTPGTEAFF
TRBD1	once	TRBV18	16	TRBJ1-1	TGTGCCAGCTCACCAGGCGACAGGGTCGGGATGACTGAAGCTTTCTTT	CASSPGDRVGMTEAFF
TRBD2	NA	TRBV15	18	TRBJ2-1	TGTGCCACCAGCAGCAGAGGAAGGAGACTAGCTTGGTTCAATGAGCAGTTCTTC	CATSSRGRRLAWFNEQFF
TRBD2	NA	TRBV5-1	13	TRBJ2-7	TGCGCCAGCAGTCGAGGGGAGGGTTACGAGCAGTACTTC	CASSRGEGYEQYF
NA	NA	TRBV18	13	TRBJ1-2	TGTGCCAGCTCACCACGGAGGGAAACCGGCTACACCTTC	CASSPRRETGYTF
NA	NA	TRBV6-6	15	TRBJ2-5	TGTGCCAGCAATTCAGACAGACTATTCCAAGAGACCCAGTACTTC	CASNSDRLFQETQYF
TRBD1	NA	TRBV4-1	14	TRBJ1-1	TGCGCCAGCAGCCAAGATGGAGGGGACAGGCAAGCTTTCTTT	CASSQDGGDRQAFF
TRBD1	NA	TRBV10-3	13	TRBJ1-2	TGTGCCATCAGTGCGGGGACAGGGTATGGCTACACCTTC	CAISAGTGYGYTF